This T cell receptor beta chain stems from a study of tumor and adjacent non-tumor tissue in lung cancer. Across the study: Approximately 4.2 million productive TCRbeta reads were obtained per sample on average.

TCRbeta libraries were built with three rounds of nested PCR, modified from ARM-PCR. TCRdb reprocessed the multiplex PCR reads with MiXCR, giving one entry per CDR3 protein. The table records over 60,000 distinct CDR3 sequences, roughly 72% of them present only once. RNA was extracted from bulk tissue without any cell sorting. This clonotype was recorded at least ten times. The antigen is unknown. Germline CDR1 is SGHRS and CDR2 is YFSETQ. CDR3 size: 15 residues. The V end lost 5 bases, the J end lost 1 base, and 16 bases lay between the germline ends. Study-wide results and caveats: Tumor TCR diversity, when higher, was linked to shorter survival.

This sequence originates from a man between 60 and 70 years old with non-small cell lung cancer. Sequenced: lung tumor tissue. The V call is TRBV5-1, the J call TRBJ2-7; D might be TRBD1 (6 bases). Here the CDR3 DNA reads TGCGCCAGCAGTTCGAACCCGACAGGTTCCTACGAGCAGTACTTC. This codes for CASSSNPTGSYEQYF.